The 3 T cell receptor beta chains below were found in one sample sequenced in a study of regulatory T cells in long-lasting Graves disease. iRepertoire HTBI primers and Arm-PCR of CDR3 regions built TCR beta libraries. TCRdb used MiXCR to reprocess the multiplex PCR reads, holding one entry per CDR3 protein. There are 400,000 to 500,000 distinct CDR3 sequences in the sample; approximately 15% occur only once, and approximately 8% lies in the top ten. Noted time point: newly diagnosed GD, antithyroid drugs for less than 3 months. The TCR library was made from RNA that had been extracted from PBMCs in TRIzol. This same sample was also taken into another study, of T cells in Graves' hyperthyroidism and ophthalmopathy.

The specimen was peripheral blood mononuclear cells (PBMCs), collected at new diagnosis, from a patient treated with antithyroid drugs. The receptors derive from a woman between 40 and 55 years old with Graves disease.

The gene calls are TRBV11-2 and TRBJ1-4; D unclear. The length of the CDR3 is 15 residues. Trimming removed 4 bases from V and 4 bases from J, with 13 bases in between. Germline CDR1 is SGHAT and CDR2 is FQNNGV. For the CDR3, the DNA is TGTGCCAGCAGCTCAAGGGAGGAGGGTAATGAAAAACTGTTTTTT. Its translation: CASSSREEGNEKLFF.

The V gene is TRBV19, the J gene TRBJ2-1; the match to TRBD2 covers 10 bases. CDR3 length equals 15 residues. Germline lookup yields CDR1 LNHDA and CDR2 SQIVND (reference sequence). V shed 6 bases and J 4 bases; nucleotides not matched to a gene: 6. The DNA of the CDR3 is TGTGCCAGTAGGGCCGGGACTAGCGAATACAATGAGCAGTTCTTC. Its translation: CASRAGTSEYNEQFF.

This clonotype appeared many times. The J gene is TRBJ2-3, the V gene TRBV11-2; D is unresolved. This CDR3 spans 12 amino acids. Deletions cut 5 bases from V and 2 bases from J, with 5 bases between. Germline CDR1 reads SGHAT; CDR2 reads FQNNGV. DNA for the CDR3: TGTGCCAGCAGCCGGGTCACAGATACGCAGTATTTT. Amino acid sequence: CASSRVTDTQYF.